This T cell receptor (beta chain) was sequenced during a study of breast tumors, draining lymph nodes, adjacent tissues. Study-wide points: Data fit most tumor T cells coming from lymph node, expanding in tumor.

To note about this clonotype: The antigen remains unidentified.

TCRdb called the multiplex PCR reads again in MiXCR, with one record for every CDR3 protein. The table includes 55,000 to 75,000 distinct CDR3 sequences, roughly 40% detected once. Germline CDR1 LNHNV, CDR2 YYDKDF (reference sequence). Trimming removed 5 bases from V and 4 bases from J, with 18 bases in between. This CDR3 has 16 residues. Sequenced material: breast tumor tissue. This chain joins TRBV15 and TRBJ2-1; no clear D gene. This sequence was found in a female donor with breast cancer. Some clones in this sample may be carry-over from other donors' samples. The CDR3 reads CATSGHPGRTYNEQFF. The CDR3 region has the DNA TGTGCCACCAGCGGGCACCCTGGGCGCACATACAATGAGCAGTTCTTC.